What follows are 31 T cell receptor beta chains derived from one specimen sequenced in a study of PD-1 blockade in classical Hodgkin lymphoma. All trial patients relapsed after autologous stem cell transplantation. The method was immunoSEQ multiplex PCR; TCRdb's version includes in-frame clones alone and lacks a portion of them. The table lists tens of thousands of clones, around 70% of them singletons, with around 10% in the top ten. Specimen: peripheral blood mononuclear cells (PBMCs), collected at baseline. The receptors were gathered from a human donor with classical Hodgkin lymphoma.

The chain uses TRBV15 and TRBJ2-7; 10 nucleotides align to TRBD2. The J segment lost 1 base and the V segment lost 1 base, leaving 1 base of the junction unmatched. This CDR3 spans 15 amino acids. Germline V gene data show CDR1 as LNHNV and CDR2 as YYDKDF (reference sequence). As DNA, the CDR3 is TGTGCCACCAGCAGAGTTAGCGGGGGGTCCTACGAGCAGTACTTC. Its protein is CATSRVSGGSYEQYF.

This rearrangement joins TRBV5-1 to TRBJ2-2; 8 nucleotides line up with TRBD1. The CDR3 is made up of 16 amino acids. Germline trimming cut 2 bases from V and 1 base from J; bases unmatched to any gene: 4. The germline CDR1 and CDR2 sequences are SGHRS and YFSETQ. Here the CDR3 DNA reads TGCGCCAGCAGCTTTTTCGGGACAGGGAACACCGGGGAGCTGTTTTTT. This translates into CASSFFGTGNTGELFF.

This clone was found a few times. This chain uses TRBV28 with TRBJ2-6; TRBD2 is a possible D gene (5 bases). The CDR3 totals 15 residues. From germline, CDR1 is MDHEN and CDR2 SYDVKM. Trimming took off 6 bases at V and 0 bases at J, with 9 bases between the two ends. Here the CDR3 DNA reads TGTGCCAGCAGCCAAGGACTCTCTGGGGCCAACGTCCTGACTTTC. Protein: CASSQGLSGANVLTF.

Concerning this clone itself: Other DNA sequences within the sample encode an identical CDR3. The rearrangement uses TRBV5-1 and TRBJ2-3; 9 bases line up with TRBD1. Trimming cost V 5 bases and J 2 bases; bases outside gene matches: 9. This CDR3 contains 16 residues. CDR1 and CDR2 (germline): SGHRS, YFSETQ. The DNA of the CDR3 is TGCGCCAGCAGGCGTTCACAGGGGGCCCCCACAGATACGCAGTATTTT. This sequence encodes CASRRSQGAPTDTQYF.

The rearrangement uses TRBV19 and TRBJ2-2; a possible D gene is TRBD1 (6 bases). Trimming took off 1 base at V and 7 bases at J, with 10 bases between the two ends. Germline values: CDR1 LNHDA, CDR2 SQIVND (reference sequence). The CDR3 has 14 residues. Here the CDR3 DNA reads TGTGCCAGTAGTATAGGACAGGTCGGCGGGGAGCTGTTTTTT. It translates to CASSIGQVGGELFF.

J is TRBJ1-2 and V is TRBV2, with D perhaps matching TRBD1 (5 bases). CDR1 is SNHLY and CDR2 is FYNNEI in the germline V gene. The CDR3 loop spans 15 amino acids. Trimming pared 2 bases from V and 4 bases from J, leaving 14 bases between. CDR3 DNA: TGTGCCAGCAGTGAACAGGGAGTAAGAGTCTATGGCTACACCTTC. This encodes CASSEQGVRVYGYTF.

The CDR3 loop is CASNPRGGLGSGGYTF. CDR3 bases: TGTGCCAGCAACCCTAGGGGGGGCCTCGGGTCTGGTGGCTACACCTTC. The V and J genes are TRBV9 and TRBJ1-2; possible D gene TRBD1, 6 bases. The CDR3 consists of 16 residues. CDR1 is SGDLS and CDR2 is YYNGEE in the germline V gene. Between the trimmed V and J ends, which lost 6 bases and 7 bases, there was a span of 25 bases.

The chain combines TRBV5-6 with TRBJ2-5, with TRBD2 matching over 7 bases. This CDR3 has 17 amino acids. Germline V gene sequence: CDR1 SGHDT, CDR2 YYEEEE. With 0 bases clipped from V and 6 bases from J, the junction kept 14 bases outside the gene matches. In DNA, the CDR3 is TGTGCCAGCAGCTTGGAAGTGGTAACCGGGGGGATCCAGACCCAGTACTTC. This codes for CASSLEVVTGGIQTQYF.

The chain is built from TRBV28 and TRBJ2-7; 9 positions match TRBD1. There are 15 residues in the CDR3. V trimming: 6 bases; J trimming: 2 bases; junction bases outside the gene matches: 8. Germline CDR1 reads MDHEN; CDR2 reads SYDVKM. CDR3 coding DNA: TGTGCCAGCAGCCGCGGGACAGGGAACCCCTACGAGCAGTACTTC. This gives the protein CASSRGTGNPYEQYF. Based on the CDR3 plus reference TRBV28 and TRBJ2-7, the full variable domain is DVKVTQSSRYLVKRTGEKVFLECVQDMDHENMFWYRQDPGLGLRLIYFSYDVKMKEKGDIPEGYSVSREKKERFSLILESASTNQTSMYLCASSRGTGNPYEQYFGPGTRLTVT.

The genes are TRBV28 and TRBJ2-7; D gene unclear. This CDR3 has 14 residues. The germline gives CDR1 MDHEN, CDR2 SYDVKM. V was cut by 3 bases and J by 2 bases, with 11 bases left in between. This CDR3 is CASSFGVAAYEQYF. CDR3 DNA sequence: TGTGCCAGCAGTTTTGGGGTTGCGGCCTACGAGCAGTACTTC.

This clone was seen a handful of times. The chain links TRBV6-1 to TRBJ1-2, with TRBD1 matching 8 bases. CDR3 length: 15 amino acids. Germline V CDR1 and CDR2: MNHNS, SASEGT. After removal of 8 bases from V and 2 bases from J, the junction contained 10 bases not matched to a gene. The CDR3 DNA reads TGTGCCAGCGGCGGGGGGACAGGAAGGAACTATGGCTACACCTTC. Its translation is CASGGGTGRNYGYTF.

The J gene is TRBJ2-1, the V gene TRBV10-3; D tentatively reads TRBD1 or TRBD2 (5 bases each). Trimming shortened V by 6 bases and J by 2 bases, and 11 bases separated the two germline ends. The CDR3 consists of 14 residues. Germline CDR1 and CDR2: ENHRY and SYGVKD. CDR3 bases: TGTGCCATCAGCCCGGGGCAGCCCTACAATGAGCAGTTCTTC. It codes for CAISPGQPYNEQFF.

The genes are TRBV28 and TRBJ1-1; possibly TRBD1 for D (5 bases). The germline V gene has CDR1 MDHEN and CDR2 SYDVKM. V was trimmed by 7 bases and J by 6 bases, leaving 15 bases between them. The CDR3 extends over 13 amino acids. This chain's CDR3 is CASTQGVYAEAFF. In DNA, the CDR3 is TGTGCCAGCACCCAGGGCGTATACGCTGAAGCTTTCTTT.

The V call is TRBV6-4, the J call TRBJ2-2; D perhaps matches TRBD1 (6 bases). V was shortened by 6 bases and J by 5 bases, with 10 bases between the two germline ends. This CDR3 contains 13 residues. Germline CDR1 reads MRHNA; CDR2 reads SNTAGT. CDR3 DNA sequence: TGTGCCAGCAGCACACAGGGTACCGGGGAGCTGTTTTTT. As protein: CASSTQGTGELFF.

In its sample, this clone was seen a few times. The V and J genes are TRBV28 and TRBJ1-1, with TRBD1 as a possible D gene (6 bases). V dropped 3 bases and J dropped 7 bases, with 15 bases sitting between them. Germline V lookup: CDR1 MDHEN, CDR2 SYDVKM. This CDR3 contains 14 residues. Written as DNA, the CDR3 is TGTGCCAGCAGTTTCTTACAGGGTACCGATGAAGCTTTCTTT. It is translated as CASSFLQGTDEAFF.

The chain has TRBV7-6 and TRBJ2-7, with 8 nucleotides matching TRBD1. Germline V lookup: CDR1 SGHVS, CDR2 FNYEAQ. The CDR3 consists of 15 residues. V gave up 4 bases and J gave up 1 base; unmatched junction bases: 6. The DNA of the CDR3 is TGTGCCAGCAGCTACGGACAGGGCATTTCCTACGAGCAGTACTTC. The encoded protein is CASSYGQGISYEQYF.

CDR3 DNA: TGTGCCAGTAGTACGGGACAGCTGAACACTGAAGCTTTCTTT. Translating gives CASSTGQLNTEAFF. This rearrangement joins TRBV19 to TRBJ1-1, with 7 bases aligning to TRBD1. Germline values: CDR1 LNHDA, CDR2 SQIVND (reference sequence). V dropped 4 bases and J dropped 0; count of bases not matched to a gene: 2. CDR3 size: 14 residues.

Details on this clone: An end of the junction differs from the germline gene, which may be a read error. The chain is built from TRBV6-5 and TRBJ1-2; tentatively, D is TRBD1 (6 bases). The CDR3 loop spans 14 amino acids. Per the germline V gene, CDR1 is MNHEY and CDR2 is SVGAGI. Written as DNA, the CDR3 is TGTGCCAGCAGTTACGACAGGTTATACTATGGCTACGCCTTC. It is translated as CASSYDRLYYGYAF.

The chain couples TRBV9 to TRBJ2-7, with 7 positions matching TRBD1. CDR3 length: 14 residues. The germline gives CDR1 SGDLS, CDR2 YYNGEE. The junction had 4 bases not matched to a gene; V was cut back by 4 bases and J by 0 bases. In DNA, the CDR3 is TGTGCCAGCAGCTCCGGGACAGACTCCTACGAGCAGTACTTC. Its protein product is CASSSGTDSYEQYF.

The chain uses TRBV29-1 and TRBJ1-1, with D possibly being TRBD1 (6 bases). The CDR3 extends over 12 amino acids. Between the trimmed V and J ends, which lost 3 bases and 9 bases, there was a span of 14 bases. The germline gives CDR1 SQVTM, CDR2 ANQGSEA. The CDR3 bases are TGCAGCGTTGATAAGGAGGGGGGCCAAGCTTTCTTT. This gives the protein CSVDKEGGQAFF.

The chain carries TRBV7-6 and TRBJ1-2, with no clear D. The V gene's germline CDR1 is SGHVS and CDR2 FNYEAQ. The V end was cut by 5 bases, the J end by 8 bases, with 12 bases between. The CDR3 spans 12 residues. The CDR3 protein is CASSDVGNGYTF. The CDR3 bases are TGTGCCAGCAGCGATGTCGGCAACGGCTACACCTTC.

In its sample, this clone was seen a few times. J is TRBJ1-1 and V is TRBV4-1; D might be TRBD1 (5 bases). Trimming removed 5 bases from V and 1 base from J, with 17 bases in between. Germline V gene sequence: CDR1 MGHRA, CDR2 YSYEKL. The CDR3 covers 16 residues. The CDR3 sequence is CASSRSLGGTNTEAFF. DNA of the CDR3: TGCGCCAGCAGCAGGTCCCTGGGGGGTACGAACACTGAAGCTTTCTTT.

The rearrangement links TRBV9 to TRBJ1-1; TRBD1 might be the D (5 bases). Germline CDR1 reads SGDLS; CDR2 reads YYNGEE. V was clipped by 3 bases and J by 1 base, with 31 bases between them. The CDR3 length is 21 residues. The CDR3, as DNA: TGTGCCAGCAGCGCGGGGGGTTTAGGCGAAGGGTATCAGTTTTCGAACACTGAAGCTTTCTTT. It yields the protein CASSAGGLGEGYQFSNTEAFF.

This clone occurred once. CDR3 in DNA: TGTGCCAGCAGTTACGGGGGGCTGAATTCACCCCTCCACTTT. Encoded protein: CASSYGGLNSPLHF. The chain links TRBV2 to TRBJ1-6; TRBD1 is a possible D gene (6 bases). The ends were cut back, 5 bases at V and 7 bases at J, with 12 bases in the middle. CDR3 length equals 14 residues. The germline gives CDR1 SNHLY, CDR2 FYNNEI.

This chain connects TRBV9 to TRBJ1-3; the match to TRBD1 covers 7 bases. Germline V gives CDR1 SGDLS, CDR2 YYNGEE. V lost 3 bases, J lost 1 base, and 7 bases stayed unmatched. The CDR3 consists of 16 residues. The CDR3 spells CASSDRQGASGNTIYF. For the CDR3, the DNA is TGTGCCAGCAGCGACCGACAGGGTGCGTCTGGAAACACCATATATTTT.

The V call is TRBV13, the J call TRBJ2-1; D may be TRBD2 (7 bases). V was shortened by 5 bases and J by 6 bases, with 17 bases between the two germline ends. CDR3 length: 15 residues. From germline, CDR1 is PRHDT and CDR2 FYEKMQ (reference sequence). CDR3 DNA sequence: TGTGCCAGCAGCCCTATACGGGGGGCCCTCAATGAGCAGTTCTTC. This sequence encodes CASSPIRGALNEQFF.

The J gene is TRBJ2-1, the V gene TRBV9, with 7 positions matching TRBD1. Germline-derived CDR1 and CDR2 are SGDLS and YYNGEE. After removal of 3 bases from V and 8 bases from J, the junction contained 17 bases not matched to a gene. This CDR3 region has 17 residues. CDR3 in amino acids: CASSAGEGQIGLYEQFF. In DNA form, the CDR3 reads TGTGCCAGCAGCGCCGGCGAGGGACAGATCGGACTGTATGAGCAGTTCTTC.

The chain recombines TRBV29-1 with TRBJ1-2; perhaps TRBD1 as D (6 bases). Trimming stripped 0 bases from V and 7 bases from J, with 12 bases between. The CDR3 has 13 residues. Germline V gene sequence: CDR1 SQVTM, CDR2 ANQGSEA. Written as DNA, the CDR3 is TGCAGCGTTGAAGATTTGACAGGTCGTGGCTACACCTTC. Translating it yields CSVEDLTGRGYTF.

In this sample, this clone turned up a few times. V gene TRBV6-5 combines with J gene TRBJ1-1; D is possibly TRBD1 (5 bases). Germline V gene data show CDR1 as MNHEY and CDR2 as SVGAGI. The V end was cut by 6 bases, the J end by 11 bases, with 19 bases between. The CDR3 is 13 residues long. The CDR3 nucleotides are TGTGCCAGCAGCCGCCCCGGGGCCCCCTATGCTTTCTTT. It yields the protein CASSRPGAPYAFF.

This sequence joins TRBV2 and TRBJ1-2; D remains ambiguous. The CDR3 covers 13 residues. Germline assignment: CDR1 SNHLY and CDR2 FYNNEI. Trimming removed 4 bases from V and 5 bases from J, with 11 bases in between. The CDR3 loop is CASSGRGRYGYTF. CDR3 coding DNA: TGTGCCAGCAGTGGCCGGGGTCGGTATGGCTACACCTTC.

In DNA, the CDR3 is TGTGCCAGCAGCTTGGTGTCAGGAAGGGAGCAGTACTTC. It yields the protein CASSLVSGREQYF. The chain recombines TRBV5-6 with TRBJ2-7, with unresolved D. The germline gives CDR1 SGHDT, CDR2 YYEEEE. V lost 0 bases to trimming and J lost 7 bases, with 11 bases between them. The CDR3 length is 13 residues.